Here is one TCR beta chain with its context. Its antigen specificity is not known. No base-level quality is on record; no much larger clone is a single base apart. This entry belongs to a study of identifying expanded T cells in peripheral blood (dated 2019 in TCRdb). Looking at the study overall: Separate aliquots of the same genomic DNA pool were sequenced to produce technical replicates, and four replicates were compared in pairs. Points the paper makes about the study in general: Across all healthy-donor time intervals, the beta-binomial model significantly cut both the number of clones called differentially abundant and the false-positive rate. About 1.1 differentially abundant clones were flagged by the binomial model between technical replicates, whereas about 15 and 18 were flagged over approximately two weeks and four weeks, respectively. The authors expected biological variance in healthy repertoires might increase further over much longer intervals such as months to years. Across all healthy donors, variance in clone template counts between approximately 2-week samples was found to increase significantly with total template count.

The immunoSEQ Assay, which relies on bias-controlled multiplex PCR amplification of genomic DNA, was used to profile TCRbeta CDR3 regions. In the authors' own workflow: The absolute abundance of each unique TCRbeta CDR3 region was quantified after sequences were collapsed and filtered. Two models were used to test differential abundance: a binomial model (Fisher-equivalent) and a beta-binomial model that adds time-dependent variance fitted from healthy donors. Clones with fewer than 5 combined templates were removed, and differential abundance was called for clones with a Benjamini-Hochberg FDR below 0.01. The form v = (b*log(k)+a)^2 was used to model beta-binomial variance as a function of total template count across the two samples. Held by TCRdb, this immuneACCESS table contains in-frame sequences only and omits some clones. Under half of the omission traces to an unresolved V gene where checked; the cause of the rest is unknown. V, J and clone size are taken as reported in that table, and D and trimming were inferred from the DNA itself. This sample gives about 100,000 clones in total; roughly 88% of them show up just once. The ten largest clones represent 5.5% to 6.5% of the sample.

No immune events such as infections were documented for the healthy donors during the collection period. Healthy-donor blood repertoires served as a training cohort to calibrate time-dependent variance in a beta-binomial model of T-cell clone differential abundance. The training cohort was composed of some ten healthy donors, 3 female and 7 male. On average the donors were 43 years old, and their ages spanned roughly 25 to 70 years. Obtained from a commercial supplier, whole blood was collected from each healthy donor at three time points set around 2 weeks apart. Genomic DNA was extracted from unsorted whole blood for immunosequencing. The CDR3 runs 15 amino acids, cysteine and phenylalanine included. Of all the DNA, just the CDR3 is kept, 45 bases in frame from base 1. The germline V gene (reference sequence) yields LNHDA for CDR1 and SQIVND for CDR2. The junction shows trimming of 7 bases on V and 3 bases on J, and the gene matches do not reach 9 bases of it.

The chain is assembled from TRBV19 and TRBJ1-5; TRBD1 aligns with 7 central bases. Sequencing was performed on blood. This sequence was found in a person aged 18 to 75 in good health. The CDR3 sequence is CASTLMGQTNQPQHF. The sequenced DNA is TGTGCCAGTACCCTAATGGGACAGACCAATCAGCCCCAGCATTTT.